This T cell receptor (beta chain) was recovered during a study of response to subunit inactivated influenza vaccine. A single record per CDR3 protein comes from TCRdb applying MiXCR to the RT-PCR reads. The sample includes approximately 730,000 distinct CDR3 sequences, approximately 15% of them seen just once. Regarding the study as a whole: Authors suggested that a seasonal influenza vaccination recruits few new T cells each time.

The V and J ends lost 2 bases and 6 bases, in that order; junction bases with no gene match: 10. The CDR3 runs to 17 residues. CDR1 and CDR2 from the germline V gene are KGHDR and SFDVKD. This clonotype occurred many times. The antigen is not known. The chain has TRBV24-1 and TRBJ2-1; TRBD1 matches 9 bases. Here the sequenced sample was PBMCs from blood, taken around two weeks before vaccination. This TCR was recovered from a man aged 45-60 years who received an inactivated influenza vaccine. CDR3 sequence: CATSDSSGTGIINEQFF. The CDR3 DNA follows: TGTGCCACCAGTGATTCATCCGGGACAGGGATCATCAATGAGCAGTTCTTC.